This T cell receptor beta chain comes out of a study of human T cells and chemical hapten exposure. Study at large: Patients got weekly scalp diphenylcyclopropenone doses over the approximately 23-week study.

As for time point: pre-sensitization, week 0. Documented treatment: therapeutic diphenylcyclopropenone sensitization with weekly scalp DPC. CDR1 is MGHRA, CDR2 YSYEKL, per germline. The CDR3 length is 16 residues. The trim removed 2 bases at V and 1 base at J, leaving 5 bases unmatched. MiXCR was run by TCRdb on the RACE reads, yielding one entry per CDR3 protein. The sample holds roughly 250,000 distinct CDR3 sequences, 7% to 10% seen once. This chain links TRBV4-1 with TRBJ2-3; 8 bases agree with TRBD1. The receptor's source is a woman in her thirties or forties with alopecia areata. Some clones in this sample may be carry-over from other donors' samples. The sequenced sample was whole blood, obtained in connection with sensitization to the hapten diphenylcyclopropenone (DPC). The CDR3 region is CASSQRNRGGTDTQYF. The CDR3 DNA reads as TGCGCCAGCAGCCAACGAAACAGGGGGGGCACAGATACGCAGTATTTT.